This entry lists 12 T cell receptor beta chains sequenced from one sample in a study of blood T cell repertoires in COVID-19. Sequencing was performed with immunoSEQ multiplex PCR; in TCRdb, only in-frame clones are kept and a portion is missing. The data contain 15,000 to 20,000 clones, roughly 87% of them singletons. Sequenced material: peripheral blood. The receptors were gathered from a man in his 60s with active COVID-19.

The V gene is TRBV28, the J gene TRBJ1-1, with 8 positions matching TRBD1. V trimming: 5 bases; J trimming: 7 bases; junction bases outside the gene matches: 9. The germline gives CDR1 MDHEN, CDR2 SYDVKM. This CDR3 contains 14 residues. The CDR3 here is CASSPPRGQGEAFF. The CDR3 DNA reads TGTGCCAGCAGTCCCCCCAGGGGGCAAGGTGAAGCTTTCTTT.

The chain couples TRBV6-2 or TRBV6-3 to TRBJ1-1; 8 positions agree with TRBD1. Germline V gene lookup returns CDR1 MNHEY and CDR2 SVGEGT. This CDR3 contains 16 residues. Trimming took 6 bases from V and 3 from J; bases not matched to a gene: 12. In nucleotides, the CDR3 is TGTGCCAGCAGCCGACCTCTAGGACAGGGTCACACTGAAGCTTTCTTT. Protein: CASSRPLGQGHTEAFF.

V is TRBV27 and J is TRBJ2-7; a possible D gene is TRBD2 (6 bases). Trimming left V 4 bases short and J 6 bases short, with 19 bases between. Germline V CDR1 and CDR2: MNHEY, SMNVEV (reference sequence). The CDR3 loop spans 15 amino acids. The CDR3 sequence is CASSSIDRGYSEQYF. CDR3 in DNA: TGTGCCAGCAGTTCGATAGACCGGGGGTACTCCGAGCAGTACTTC.

This clone was picked up a small number of times. The chain carries TRBV4-3 and TRBJ1-4, with a tentative D call TRBD1 (6 bases). This CDR3 comprises 20 residues. From germline, CDR1 is LGHNA and CDR2 YSLEER. V was clipped by 0 bases and J by 8 bases, with 28 bases between them. CDR3 nucleotide sequence: TGCGCCAGCAGCCAAGAGCCCCCCGGGCAGGGGATCCTGCAAGACGAAAAACTGTTTTTT. Its translation is CASSQEPPGQGILQDEKLFF.

The chain combines TRBV7-3 with TRBJ2-5; 10 bases agree with TRBD1. Germline V gene sequence: CDR1 SGHTA, CDR2 FQGTGA. The trim removed 2 bases at V and 4 bases at J, leaving 4 bases unmatched. The CDR3 runs 15 residues. The CDR3 DNA reads TGTGCCAGCAGCTTAGACAGGGGGCTTGGAGAGACCCAGTACTTC. Translated, it gives CASSLDRGLGETQYF.

The chain couples TRBV9 to TRBJ2-3, with D hard to call. Trimming took off 0 bases at V and 3 bases at J, with 8 bases between the two ends. This CDR3 has 14 residues. Germline values: CDR1 SGDLS, CDR2 YYNGEE. The CDR3: CASSVGRWTDTQYF. Here the CDR3 DNA reads TGTGCCAGCAGCGTAGGGCGGTGGACAGATACGCAGTATTTT. The full variable domain, completed using reference TRBV9 and TRBJ2-3, is DSGVTQTPKHLITATGQRVTLRCSPRSGDLSVYWYQQSLDQGLQFLIQYYNGEERAKGNILERFSAQQFPDLHSELNLSSLELGDSALYFCASSVGRWTDTQYFGPGTRLTVL.

This chain connects TRBV28 to TRBJ2-7; D not certain. CDR1 MDHEN and CDR2 SYDVKM come from the germline V gene. CDR3 length equals 13 residues. V was pared by 5 bases and J by 0 bases, with 8 bases between. Here the CDR3 DNA reads TGTGCCAGCAGTCCCCATAGCTCCTACGAGCAGTACTTC. It specifies CASSPHSSYEQYF.

The V and J genes are TRBV21-1 and TRBJ1-5; TRBD1 is the table's D call and was not checked against the DNA. TRBV21-1 counts as a pseudogene. The CDR3 is 19 residues long. The CDR3 loop is CASSKTLGQGSFSNQPQHF. In DNA form, the CDR3 reads TGTGCCAGCAGCAAAACTCTAGGACAGGGAAGTTTTAGCAATCAGCCCCAGCATTTT.

This rearrangement joins TRBV7-9 to TRBJ2-5; TRBD1 might be the D (6 bases). Germline CDR1 and CDR2: SEHNR and FQNEAQ (reference sequence). The CDR3 is 14 residues long. The germline V and J ends were trimmed by 3 bases and 10 bases, with 18 bases remaining between them. The CDR3 bases are TGTGCCAGCAGCTTGGACAGCTTTGCCTCGGACCAGTACTTC. It encodes CASSLDSFASDQYF.

The chain recombines TRBV3-1 (or the pseudogene TRBV3-2) with TRBJ2-1, with unresolved D. Germline values: CDR1 LGHDT, CDR2 YNNKEL (reference sequence). The length of the CDR3 is 14 residues. The ends were cut back, 3 bases at V and 2 bases at J, with 8 bases in the middle. CDR3 sequence reads: CASSQARAYNEQFF. The CDR3 region has the DNA TGTGCCAGCAGCCAGGCTCGGGCCTACAATGAGCAGTTCTTC.

The J gene is TRBJ2-7, the V gene TRBV6-4; D is perhaps TRBD2 (6 bases). Germline lookup yields CDR1 MRHNA and CDR2 SNTAGT. The CDR3 loop spans 14 amino acids. V shed 2 bases and J shed 6 bases, with 14 bases lying between them. Written as DNA, the CDR3 is TGTGCCAGCAGTGACGTAAGCGGAGGGGCCGAGCAGTACTTC. It specifies CASSDVSGGAEQYF.

This rearrangement joins TRBV6-2 or TRBV6-3 to TRBJ2-1; 12 bases line up with TRBD2. J was trimmed by 13 bases and V by 3 bases; bases with no gene match: 4. This CDR3 has 13 residues. In germline, CDR1 is MNHEY, CDR2 SVGEGT. CDR3 amino acids: CASSYATSGSQFF. The CDR3 bases are TGTGCCAGCAGTTATGCGACTAGCGGGAGTCAGTTCTTC.